The rows below give T cell receptor beta chains drawn from one sample of a study of PD-L1 blockade in urothelial cancer. Profiling relied on immunoSEQ multiplex PCR, and the TCRdb table lists in-frame clones only, not all of them. The sample consists of 58,000 or so clones, about 86% of them appearing once. Sequenced here: PBMCs, sampled around atezolizumab (anti-PD-L1) treatment. These receptors all come from a man in his fifties or sixties with urothelial cancer. Both conserved end residues are part of each CDR3. Fields, in order: V gene, D gene, clone size, J gene, CDR3 length, CDR3 DNA, CDR3 protein. D genes are given only for firm matches. The size entry is marked missing in some rows and otherwise reads once, few, many or a size class.

TRBV7-2	-	-	TRBJ2-1	15	TGTGCCAGCAGCTTACAGGAGGGATCCTACAATGAGCAGTTCTTC	CASSLQEGSYNEQFF
TRBV28	-	once	TRBJ1-1	16	TGTGCCAGCAGTTCCTTTCGCTTACAGGGAAGCACTGAAGCTTTCTTT	CASSSFRLQGSTEAFF
TRBV18	TRBD1	-	TRBJ1-4	15	TGTGCCAGCTCACGACCGGGACAGGGGAATGAAAAACTGTTTTTT	CASSRPGQGNEKLFF
TRBV2	-	-	TRBJ1-1	13	TGTGCCAGCTGTTGGGGGGTGAACACTGAAGCTTTCTTT	CASCWGVNTEAFF
TRBV19	TRBD2	-	TRBJ2-1	16	TGTGCCAGTAGTCCCTACCTAGCGGGCAGCTACAATGAGCAGTTCTTC	CASSPYLAGSYNEQFF
TRBV7-3	-	-	TRBJ1-1	15	TGTGCCAGCAGCTTAAATCCGGGGATGAACACTGAAGCTTTCTTT	CASSLNPGMNTEAFF
TRBV16	TRBD2	once	TRBJ2-7	14	TGTGCCAGCAGCCAAGGACTAGCGAGTTACGAGCAGTACTTC	CASSQGLASYEQYF
TRBV7-3	-	once	TRBJ1-5	16	TGTGCCAGCAGCTTAACGCGGAACCCTCTTAATCAGCCCCAGCATTTT	CASSLTRNPLNQPQHF
TRBV9	-	-	TRBJ2-1	14	TGTGCCAGCAGCTTGTTGGACAGCTACAATGAGCAGTTCTTC	CASSLLDSYNEQFF
TRBV7-9	-	-	TRBJ2-2	14	TGTGCCAGCAGCTTAGACCAGATTGCCGGGGAGCTGTTTTTT	CASSLDQIAGELFF
TRBV5-1	TRBD2	once	TRBJ2-3	15	TGCGCCAGCAGCTTGGCAGTAGCGGGAGCCGATACGCAGTATTTT	CASSLAVAGADTQYF
TRBV2	TRBD2	once	TRBJ2-2	14	TGTGCCAGTAGGACTAGCGGGGCCACCGGGGAGCTGTTTTTT	CASRTSGATGELFF
TRBV9	TRBD1	-	TRBJ2-3	14	TGTGCCAGCAGCACCGGACAGGTCACAGATACGCAGTATTTT	CASSTGQVTDTQYF
TRBV2	-	-	TRBJ2-7	11	TGTGCCACCTCAGGGATCTACGAGCAGTACTTC	CATSGIYEQYF
TRBV18	-	once	TRBJ2-1	15	TGTGCCAGCTCGCGGGACCCCAACTCCTACAATGAGCAGTTCTTC	CASSRDPNSYNEQFF
TRBV7-9	TRBD2	-	TRBJ2-1	14	TGTGCCAGCAGCTTAGCGGGAGGGGACAATGAGCAGTTCTTC	CASSLAGGDNEQFF
TRBV19	-	-	TRBJ1-5	15	TGTGCCAGTAAAGGAGCAAGGAGGGGCAATCAGCCCCAGCATTTT	CASKGARRGNQPQHF
TRBV5-8	-	-	TRBJ2-1	14	TGTGCCAGCAGCTTGGGGGGAGGTTACAATGAGCAGTTCTTC	CASSLGGGYNEQFF
TRBV19	-	once	TRBJ2-2	15	TGTGCCAGTAGTATGGGCAGGGGGGTCACCGGGGAGCTGTTTTTT	CASSMGRGVTGELFF
TRBV5-4	-	-	TRBJ2-5	13	TGTGCCAGCAGATTCGTCTCTCAAGAGACCCAGTACTTC	CASRFVSQETQYF
TRBV5-6	TRBD2	-	TRBJ2-3	19	TGTGCCAGCAGCCCCCGGTCCTCGTGGCCGGGAGGTGTCACAGATACGCAGTATTTT	CASSPRSSWPGGVTDTQYF
TRBV30	-	-	TRBJ2-7	15	TGTGCCTGGAGTGTAAGCGCCCCAACCTCCTACGAGCAGTACTTC	CAWSVSAPTSYEQYF
TRBV28	TRBD1	-	TRBJ2-1	14	TGTGCCAGCAGTGAACAGGGGGCAGGCAATGAGCAGTTCTTC	CASSEQGAGNEQFF
TRBV5-8	TRBD2	once	TRBJ2-1	15	TGTGCCAGCAGCCCCCGGGACTACTCCTACAATGAGCAGTTCTTC	CASSPRDYSYNEQFF
TRBV5-1	-	-	TRBJ1-1	15	TGCGCCAGCAGCTTGGCCCGGACAGTGAACACTGAAGCTTTCTTT	CASSLARTVNTEAFF
TRBV5-4	-	-	TRBJ2-1	15	TGTGCCAGCAGCTTGAAGAGAGGAGCTTACAATGAGCAGTTCTTC	CASSLKRGAYNEQFF
TRBV6-1	TRBD1	-	TRBJ1-5	13	TGTGCCAGCAGCACGACAGGGTACCAGCCCCAGCATTTT	CASSTTGYQPQHF
TRBV4-1	TRBD2	-	TRBJ2-7	15	TGCGCCAGCGGAACACCGGGACTAGCGGCCTACGAGCAGTACTTC	CASGTPGLAAYEQYF
TRBV2	-	-	TRBJ2-3	14	TGTGCCAGCAGAGGGGCAGATATCACAGATACGCAGTATTTT	CASRGADITDTQYF
TRBV5-1	-	-	TRBJ1-4	14	TGCGCCAGCAGCTTAGGGGGAACTAATGAAAAACTGTTTTTT	CASSLGGTNEKLFF
TRBV10-2	-	-	TRBJ2-6	15	TGCGCCACCACTAGTGTCGACTCTGGGGCCAACGTCCTGACTTTC	CATTSVDSGANVLTF
TRBV5-1	-	-	TRBJ2-1	13	TGCGCCAGCAGCTTGGACCCCTCTAATAAGCAGTTCTTC	CASSLDPSNKQFF
TRBV4-1	TRBD2	-	TRBJ2-1	19	TGCGCCAGCAGCCAAGAATCCCTAGCGGGAGGAAGCTCCTACAATGAGCAGTTCTTC	CASSQESLAGGSSYNEQFF
TRBV4-1	-	-	TRBJ2-3	16	TGCGCCAGCAGCTCAGGGGTAGCGCAAAAGAAAGATACGCAGTATTTT	CASSSGVAQKKDTQYF
TRBV15	TRBD1	-	TRBJ1-2	14	TGTGCCACCAGCAACCATGGGACAGTCTATGGCTACACCTTC	CATSNHGTVYGYTF
TRBV1	-	few	TRBJ2-3	20	TGCACCAGCATCATACCGGGACTAGCGGGAGGGCGTTCTAGCACAGATACGCAGTATTTT	CTSIIPGLAGGRSSTDTQYF
TRBV28	TRBD1	-	TRBJ2-7	15	TGTGCCAGCAGTTCCCCGGGTAGGGGGCGCTACGAGCAGTACTTC	CASSSPGRGRYEQYF
TRBV7-2	TRBD2	-	TRBJ2-7	15	TGTGCCAGCAGCCGACCGGGGCTAGCGGGAGACGAGCAGTACTTC	CASSRPGLAGDEQYF
TRBV13	TRBD1	-	TRBJ2-7	20	TGTGCCAGCAGCATTATCACCCCTATACCGGGACAGGGGAGCACCTACGAGCAGTACTTC	CASSIITPIPGQGSTYEQYF
TRBV27	-	-	TRBJ2-5	15	TGTGCCAGCAGTTTACGCGGGCCAAAGCAAGAGACCCAGTACTTC	CASSLRGPKQETQYF
TRBV7-3	-	once	TRBJ2-5	13	TGTGCCAGCAGCTTAGGTCACCGGGAGACCCAGTACTTC	CASSLGHRETQYF
TRBV15	TRBD1	-	TRBJ2-1	15	TGTGCCACCAGCAGCGGGACAGCTATCTACAATGAGCAGTTCTTC	CATSSGTAIYNEQFF
TRBV9	TRBD2	-	TRBJ2-1	15	TGTGCCAGCAGCCCCCGGACTAGCGTTTTGGATGAGCAGTTCTTC	CASSPRTSVLDEQFF
TRBV2	-	-	TRBJ1-5	15	TGTGCCAGCAGTGGGCAGATACATAGCAATCAGCCCCAGCATTTT	CASSGQIHSNQPQHF
TRBV5-1	-	-	TRBJ1-3	16	TGCGCCAGCAGCTTGGGGGGCAGATCCCCCGGAAACACCATATATTTT	CASSLGGRSPGNTIYF
TRBV18	-	-	TRBJ2-7	14	TGTGCCAGCTCACCGATCCAGGGGAACCACGAGCAGTACTTC	CASSPIQGNHEQYF
TRBV7-9	TRBD2	-	TRBJ2-7	14	TGTGCCAGCAGCTTGGGACTAGGGGCCAACGAGCAGTACTTC	CASSLGLGANEQYF
TRBV2	-	-	TRBJ1-5	12	TGTGCCAGCAGTGAAGACGCACTGCCCCAGCATTTT	CASSEDALPQHF
TRBV5-1	TRBD1	-	TRBJ2-3	16	TGCGCCAGCAGCTGGGGGGACAGGGAGAGGACAGATACGCAGTATTTT	CASSWGDRERTDTQYF
TRBV28	-	-	TRBJ1-5	14	TGTGCCAGCAGCCCCCGTGGAGGGGCTCAGCCCCAGCATTTT	CASSPRGGAQPQHF
TRBV25-1	-	-	TRBJ2-2	14	TGTGCCAGCGGCGGTCGGGCGAACACCGGGGAGCTGTTTTTT	CASGGRANTGELFF
TRBV6-5	TRBD1	many	TRBJ2-7	15	TGTGCCAGCAGTTTGGGGGACAGGGGAACCTACGAGCAGTACTTC	CASSLGDRGTYEQYF
TRBV27	-	-	TRBJ2-6	17	TGTGCCAGCAGTCCCTGGGGGCGGAGCTCTGGGGCCAACGTCCTGACTTTC	CASSPWGRSSGANVLTF
TRBV14	TRBD2	-	TRBJ2-2	18	TGTGCCAGCAGCCTCCGGACTAGCGGTTACGCGAACACCGGGGAGCTGTTTTTT	CASSLRTSGYANTGELFF
TRBV11-3	TRBD1	-	TRBJ2-7	13	TGTGCCAGCAGCCCGGGACAGAACTACGAGCAGTACTTC	CASSPGQNYEQYF